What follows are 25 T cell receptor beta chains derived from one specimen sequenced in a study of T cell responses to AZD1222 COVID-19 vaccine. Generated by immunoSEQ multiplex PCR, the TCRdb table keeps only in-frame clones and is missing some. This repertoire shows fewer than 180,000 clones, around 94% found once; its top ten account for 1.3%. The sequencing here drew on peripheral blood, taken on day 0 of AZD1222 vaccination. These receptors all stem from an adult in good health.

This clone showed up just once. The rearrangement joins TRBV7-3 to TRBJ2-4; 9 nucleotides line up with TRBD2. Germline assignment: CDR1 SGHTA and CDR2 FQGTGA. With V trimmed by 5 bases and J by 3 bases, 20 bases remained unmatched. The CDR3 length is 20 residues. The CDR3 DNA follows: TGTGCCAGCAGCCCCCAGCATGCGGGAGGGCCGATCGTTGGCAAAAACATTCAGTACTTC. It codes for CASSPQHAGGPIVGKNIQYF. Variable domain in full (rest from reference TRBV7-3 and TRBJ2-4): GAGVSQTPSNKVTEKGKYVELRCDPISGHTALYWYRQSLGQGPEFLIYFQGTGAADDSGLPNDRFFAVRPEGSVSTLKIQRTERGDSAVYLCASSPQHAGGPIVGKNIQYFGAGTRLSVL.

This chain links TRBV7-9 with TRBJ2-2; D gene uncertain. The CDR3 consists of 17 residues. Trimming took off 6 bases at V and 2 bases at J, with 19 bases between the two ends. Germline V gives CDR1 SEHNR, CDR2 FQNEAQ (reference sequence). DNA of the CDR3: TGTGCCAGCAGTCTTCAACTCACGTGGATCAACACCGGGGAGCTGTTTTTT. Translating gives CASSLQLTWINTGELFF.

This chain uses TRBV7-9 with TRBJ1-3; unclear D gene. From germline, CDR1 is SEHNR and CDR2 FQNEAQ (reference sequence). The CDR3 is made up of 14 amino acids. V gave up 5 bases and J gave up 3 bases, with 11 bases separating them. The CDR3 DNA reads TGTGCCAGCAGCCCAGGATATTATGGAAACACCATATATTTT. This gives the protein CASSPGYYGNTIYF. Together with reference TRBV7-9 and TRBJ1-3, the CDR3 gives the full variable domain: DTGVSQNPRHKITKRGQNVTFRCDPISEHNRLYWYRQTLGQGPEFLTYFQNEAQLEKSRLLSDRFSAERPKGSFSTLEIQRTEQGDSAMYLCASSPGYYGNTIYFGEGSWLTVV.

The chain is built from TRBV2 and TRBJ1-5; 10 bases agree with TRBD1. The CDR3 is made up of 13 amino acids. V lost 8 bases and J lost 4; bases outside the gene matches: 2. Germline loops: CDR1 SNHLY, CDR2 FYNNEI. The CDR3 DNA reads TGTGCCAGCGCGGACAGGGGGAATCAGCCCCAGCATTTT. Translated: CASADRGNQPQHF. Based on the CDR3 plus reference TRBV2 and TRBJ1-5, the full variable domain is EPEVTQTPSHQVTQMGQEVILRCVPISNHLYFYWYRQILGQKVEFLVSFYNNEISEKSEIFDDQFSVERPDGSNFTLKIRSTKLEDSAMYFCASADRGNQPQHFGDGTRLSIL.

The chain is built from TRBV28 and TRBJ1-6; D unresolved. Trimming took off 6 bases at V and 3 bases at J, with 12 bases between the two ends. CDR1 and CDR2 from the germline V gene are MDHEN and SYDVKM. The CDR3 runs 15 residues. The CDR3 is CASSFSQVYNSPLHF. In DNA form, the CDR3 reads TGTGCCAGCAGCTTTTCCCAGGTCTATAATTCACCCCTCCACTTT.

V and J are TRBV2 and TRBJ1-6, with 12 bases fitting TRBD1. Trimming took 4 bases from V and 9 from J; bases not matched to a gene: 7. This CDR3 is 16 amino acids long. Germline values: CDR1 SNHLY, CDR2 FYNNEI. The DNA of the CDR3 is TGTGCCAGCAGTGGGCCCCCGGGACAGGGGGCTTCACCCCTCCACTTT. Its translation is CASSGPPGQGASPLHF.

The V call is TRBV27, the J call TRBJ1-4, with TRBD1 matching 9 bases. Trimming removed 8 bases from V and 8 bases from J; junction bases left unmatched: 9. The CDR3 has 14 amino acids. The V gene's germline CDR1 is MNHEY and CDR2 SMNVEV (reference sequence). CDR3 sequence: CASGYRGLGEKLFF. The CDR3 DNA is TGTGCCAGCGGTTACAGGGGGCTTGGAGAAAAACTGTTTTTT.

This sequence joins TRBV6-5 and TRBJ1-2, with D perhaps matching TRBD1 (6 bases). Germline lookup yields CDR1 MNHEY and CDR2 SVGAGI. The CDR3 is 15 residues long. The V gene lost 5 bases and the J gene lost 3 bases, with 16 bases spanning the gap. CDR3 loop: CASSQNRVSHYGYTF. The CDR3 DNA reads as TGTGCCAGCAGTCAGAACAGGGTTTCACACTATGGCTACACCTTC.

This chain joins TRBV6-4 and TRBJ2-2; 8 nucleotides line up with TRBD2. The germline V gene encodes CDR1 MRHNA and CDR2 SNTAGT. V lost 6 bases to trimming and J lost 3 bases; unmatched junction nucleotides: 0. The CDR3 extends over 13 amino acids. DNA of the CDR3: TGTGCCAGCAGCGGGGGGGACACCGGGGAGCTGTTTTTT. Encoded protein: CASSGGDTGELFF.

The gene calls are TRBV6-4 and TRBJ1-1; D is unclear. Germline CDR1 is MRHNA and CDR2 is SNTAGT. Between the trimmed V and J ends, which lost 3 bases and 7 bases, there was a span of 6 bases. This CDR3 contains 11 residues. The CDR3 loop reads CASSEGNEAFF. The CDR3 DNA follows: TGTGCCAGCAGTGAAGGTAATGAAGCTTTCTTT.

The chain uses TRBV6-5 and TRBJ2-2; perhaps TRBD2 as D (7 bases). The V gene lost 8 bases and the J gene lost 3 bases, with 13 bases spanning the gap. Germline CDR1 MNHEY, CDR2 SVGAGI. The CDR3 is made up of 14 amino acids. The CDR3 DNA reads TGTGCCAGCTTCGGGGGGCCGTACACCGGGGAGCTGTTTTTT. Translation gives CASFGGPYTGELFF.

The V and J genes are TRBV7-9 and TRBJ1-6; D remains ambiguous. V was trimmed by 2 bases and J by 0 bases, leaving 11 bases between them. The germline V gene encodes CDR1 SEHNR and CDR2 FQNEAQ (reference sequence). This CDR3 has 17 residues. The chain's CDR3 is CASSLLVSYSYNSPLHF. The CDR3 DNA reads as TGTGCCAGCAGCTTACTCGTCTCTTACTCCTATAATTCACCCCTCCACTTT.

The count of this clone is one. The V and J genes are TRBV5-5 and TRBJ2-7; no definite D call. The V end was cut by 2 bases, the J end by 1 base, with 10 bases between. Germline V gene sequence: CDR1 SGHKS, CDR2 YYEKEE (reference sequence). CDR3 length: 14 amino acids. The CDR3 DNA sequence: TGTGCCAGCAGCTTTTCGCCCAGATCCTACGAGCAGTACGTC. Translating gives CASSFSPRSYEQYV.

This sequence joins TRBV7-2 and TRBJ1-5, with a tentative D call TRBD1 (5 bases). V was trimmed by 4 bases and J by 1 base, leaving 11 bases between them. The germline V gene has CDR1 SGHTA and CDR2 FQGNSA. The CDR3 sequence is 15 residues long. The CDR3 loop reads CASSSTGQSNQPQHF. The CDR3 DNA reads TGTGCCAGCAGCTCCACGGGGCAGAGCAATCAGCCCCAGCATTTT.

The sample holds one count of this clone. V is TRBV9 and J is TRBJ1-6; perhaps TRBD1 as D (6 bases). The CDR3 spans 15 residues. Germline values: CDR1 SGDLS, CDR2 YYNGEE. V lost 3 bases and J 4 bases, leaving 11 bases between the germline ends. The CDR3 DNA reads TGTGCCAGCAGCGATAGACAGGCTTATAATTCACCCCTCCACTTT. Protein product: CASSDRQAYNSPLHF.

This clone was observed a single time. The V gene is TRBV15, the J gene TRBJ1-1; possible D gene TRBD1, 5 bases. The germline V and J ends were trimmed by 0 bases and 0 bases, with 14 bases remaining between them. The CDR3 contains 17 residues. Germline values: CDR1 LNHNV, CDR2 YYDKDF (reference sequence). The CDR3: CATSRDSVEGLNTEAFF. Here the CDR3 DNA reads TGTGCCACCAGCAGAGATTCAGTTGAGGGACTGAACACTGAAGCTTTCTTT.

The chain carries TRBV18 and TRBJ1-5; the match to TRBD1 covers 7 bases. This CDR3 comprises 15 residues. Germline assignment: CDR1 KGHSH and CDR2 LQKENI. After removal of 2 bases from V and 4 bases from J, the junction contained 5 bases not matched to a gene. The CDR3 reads CASSPGGQVNQPQHF. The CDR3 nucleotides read TGTGCCAGCTCACCAGGCGGACAGGTAAATCAGCCCCAGCATTTT.

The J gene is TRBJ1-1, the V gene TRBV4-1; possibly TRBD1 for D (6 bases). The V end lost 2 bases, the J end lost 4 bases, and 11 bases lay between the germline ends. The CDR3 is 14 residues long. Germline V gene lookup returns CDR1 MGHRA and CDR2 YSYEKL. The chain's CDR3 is CASSQNTGITEAFF. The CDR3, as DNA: TGCGCCAGCAGCCAAAACACAGGGATCACTGAAGCTTTCTTT.

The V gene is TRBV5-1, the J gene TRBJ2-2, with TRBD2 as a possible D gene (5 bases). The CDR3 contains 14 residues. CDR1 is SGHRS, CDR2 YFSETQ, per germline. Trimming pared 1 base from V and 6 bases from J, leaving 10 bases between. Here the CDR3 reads CASSLRGAAGELFF. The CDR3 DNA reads TGCGCCAGCAGCTTGCGGGGAGCTGCCGGGGAGCTGTTTTTT.

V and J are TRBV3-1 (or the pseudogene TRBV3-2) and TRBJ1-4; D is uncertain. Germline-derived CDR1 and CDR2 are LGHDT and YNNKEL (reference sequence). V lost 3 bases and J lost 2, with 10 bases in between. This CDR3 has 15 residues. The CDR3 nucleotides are TGTGCCAGCAGCCAGGATATGGGGACTAATGAAAAACTGTTTTTT. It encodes CASSQDMGTNEKLFF.

For the CDR3, the DNA is TGTGCCAGCAGCTTAGTCAGGGCAGGAGAAAAACTGTTTTTT. Translated: CASSLVRAGEKLFF. The V call is TRBV7-2, the J call TRBJ1-4; possibly TRBD1 for D (5 bases). The CDR3 is made up of 14 amino acids. V was clipped by 1 base and J by 8 bases, with 11 bases between them. The germline CDR1 and CDR2 sequences are SGHTA and FQGNSA. The full variable domain, with the rest looked up from reference TRBV7-2 and TRBJ1-4, is GAGVSQSPSNKVTEKGKDVELRCDPISGHTALYWYRQSLGQGLEFLIYFQGNSAPDKSGLPSDRFSAERTGGSVSTLTIQRTQQEDSAVYLCASSLVRAGEKLFFGSGTQLSVL.

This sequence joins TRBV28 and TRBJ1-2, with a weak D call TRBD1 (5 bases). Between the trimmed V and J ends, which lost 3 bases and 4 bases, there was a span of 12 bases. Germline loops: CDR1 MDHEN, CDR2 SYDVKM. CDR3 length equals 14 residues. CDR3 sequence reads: CASSFGQGGYGYTF. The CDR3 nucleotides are TGTGCCAGCAGTTTTGGGCAGGGCGGCTATGGCTACACCTTC.

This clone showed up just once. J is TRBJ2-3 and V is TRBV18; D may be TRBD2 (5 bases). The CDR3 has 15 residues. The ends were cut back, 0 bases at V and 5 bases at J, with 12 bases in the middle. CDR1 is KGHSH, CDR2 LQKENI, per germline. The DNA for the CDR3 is TGTGCCAGCTCACCACCGAATAGCGTTATAGATACGCAGTATTTT. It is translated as CASSPPNSVIDTQYF.

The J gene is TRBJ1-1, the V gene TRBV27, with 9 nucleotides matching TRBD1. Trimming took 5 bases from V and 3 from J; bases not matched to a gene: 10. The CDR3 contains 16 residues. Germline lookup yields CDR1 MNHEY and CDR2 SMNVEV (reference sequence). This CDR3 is CASSQRSGQGHTEAFF. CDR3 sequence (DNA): TGTGCCAGCAGTCAACGATCGGGACAGGGTCACACTGAAGCTTTCTTT.

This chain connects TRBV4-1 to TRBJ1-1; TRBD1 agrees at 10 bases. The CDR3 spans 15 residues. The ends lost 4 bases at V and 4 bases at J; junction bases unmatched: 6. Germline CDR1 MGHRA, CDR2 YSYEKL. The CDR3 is CASSPIGTGATEAFF. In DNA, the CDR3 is TGCGCCAGCAGCCCCATAGGGACAGGGGCCACTGAAGCTTTCTTT.